This T cell receptor (beta chain) was identified during a study of blood T cells in healthy people across ages. The V end was cut by 1 base, the J end by 0 bases, with 16 bases between. This CDR3 is 17 amino acids long. Germline CDR1 reads DFQATT; CDR2 reads SNEGSKA (reference sequence). Next came a second PCR, run for about 6 to 12 cycles, which used a sample-barcoded 5' primer along with a J-beta primer mix. TCRdb re-derived calls from the 5' RACE reads in MiXCR, one entry per CDR3 protein. Of about 1.8 million distinct CDR3 sequences in the sample, around 50% were seen once. The chain has TRBV20-1 and TRBJ1-3; D perhaps matches TRBD1 (6 bases). The sequence was obtained from a woman aged 40 to 50 in good health. The material sequenced was blood. CDR3 amino acids: CSARGGPRIGSGNTIYF. The CDR3 bases are TGCAGTGCTAGAGGGGGGCCTAGAATTGGCTCTGGAAACACCATATATTTT.